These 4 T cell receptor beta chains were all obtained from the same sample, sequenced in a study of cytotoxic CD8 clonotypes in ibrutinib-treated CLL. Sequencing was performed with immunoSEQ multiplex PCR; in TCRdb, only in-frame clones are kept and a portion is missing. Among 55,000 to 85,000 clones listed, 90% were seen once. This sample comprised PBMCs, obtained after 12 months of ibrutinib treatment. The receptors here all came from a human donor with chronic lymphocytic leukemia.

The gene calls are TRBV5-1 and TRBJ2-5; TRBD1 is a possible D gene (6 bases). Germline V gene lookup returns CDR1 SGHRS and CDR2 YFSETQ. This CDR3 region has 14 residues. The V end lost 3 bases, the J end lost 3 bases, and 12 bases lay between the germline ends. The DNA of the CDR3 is TGCGCCAGCAGCTCACAGGGTCGTGAAGAGACCCAGTACTTC. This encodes CASSSQGREETQYF. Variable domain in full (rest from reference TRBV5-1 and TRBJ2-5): KAGVTQTPRYLIKTRGQQVTLSCSPISGHRSVSWYQQTPGQGLQFLFEYFSETQRNKGNFPGRFSGRQFSNSRSEMNVSTLELGDSALYLCASSSQGREETQYFGPGTRLLVL.

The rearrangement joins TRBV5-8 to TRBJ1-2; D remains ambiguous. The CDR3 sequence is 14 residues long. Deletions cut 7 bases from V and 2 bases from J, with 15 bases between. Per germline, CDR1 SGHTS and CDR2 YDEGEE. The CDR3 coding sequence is TGTGCCAGCCTCCTCGGGAGGACGAACTATGGCTACACCTTC. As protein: CASLLGRTNYGYTF. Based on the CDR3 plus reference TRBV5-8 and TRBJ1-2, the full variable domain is EAGVTQSPTHLIKTRGQQATLRCSPISGHTSVYWYQQALGLGLQFLLWYDEGEERNRGNFPPRFSGRQFPNYSSELNVNALELEDSALYLCASLLGRTNYGYTFGSGTRLTVV.

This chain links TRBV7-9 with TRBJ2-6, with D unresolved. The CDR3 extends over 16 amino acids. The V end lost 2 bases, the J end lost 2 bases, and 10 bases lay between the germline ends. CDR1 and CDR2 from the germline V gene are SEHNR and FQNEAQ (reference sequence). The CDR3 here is CASSLLVQAGANVLTF. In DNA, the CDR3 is TGTGCCAGCAGCTTATTAGTCCAGGCTGGGGCCAACGTCCTGACTTTC.

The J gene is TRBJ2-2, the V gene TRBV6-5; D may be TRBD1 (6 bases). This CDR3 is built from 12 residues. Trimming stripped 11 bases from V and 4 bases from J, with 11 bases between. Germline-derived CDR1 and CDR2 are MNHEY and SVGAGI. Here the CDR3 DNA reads TGTGCCCAGGGGCCGGGCACCGGGGAGCTGTTTTTT. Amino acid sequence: CAQGPGTGELFF.